This T cell receptor beta chain was sequenced for a study of T cells after yellow fever vaccination. The study's findings and limits: It was a weaker secondary response, yet one that peaked faster, at day 5 versus 15.

The CDR3 has 14 amino acids. Trimming took off 5 bases at V and 0 bases at J, with 11 bases between the two ends. Germline CDR1 reads KGHSY; CDR2 reads FQNENV. In regard to this clonotype: Its specificity is unknown.

UMIs and a universal primer site were added when TCR cDNA was made by 5'RACE template switching. Using its own MiXCR run on the 5' RACE reads, TCRdb lists one record per CDR3 protein. This table holds hundreds of thousands of distinct CDR3 sequences, 18% found once. The gene calls are TRBV16 and TRBJ2-7; D might be TRBD1 (5 bases). The TCR was taken from a man between 18 and 29 years old who received the YFV17D yellow fever vaccine. The sequenced sample was PBMCs, obtained before the yellow fever booster vaccination. The CDR3 is CASSSSQGSYEQYF. DNA of the CDR3: TGTGCCAGCAGCAGCTCTCAGGGCTCCTACGAGCAGTACTTC.